These 2 T cell receptor beta chains share one sample of origin, sequenced in a study of T cell responses to AZD1222 COVID-19 vaccine. Assay: immunoSEQ multiplex PCR; the TCRdb copy retains only in-frame clones and omits some. The data contain under 200,000 clones, roughly nine tenths of them singletons. The sample was peripheral blood, taken 28 days after the second AZD1222 dose. The receptors shown here come from an adult who received the AZD1222 COVID-19 vaccine.

The V gene is TRBV5-1, the J gene TRBJ2-7; maybe TRBD2 (5 bases). Germline assignment: CDR1 SGHRS and CDR2 YFSETQ. This CDR3 spans 16 amino acids. V was shortened by 3 bases and J by 3 bases, with 19 bases between the two germline ends. The CDR3, as DNA: TGCGCCAGCAGCTCCCCCGGGGATGGCCCCGTCTACGAGCAGTACTTC. Protein sequence: CASSSPGDGPVYEQYF.

The chain carries TRBV28 and TRBJ1-5; a weak D match, TRBD1 (6 bases). V was pared by 7 bases and J by 8 bases, with 12 bases between. Per germline, CDR1 MDHEN and CDR2 SYDVKM. The CDR3 is made up of 12 amino acids. The DNA for the CDR3 is TGTGCCAGCAAGGGGGGGGCTAAGCCCCAGCATTTT. It specifies CASKGGAKPQHF.